Listed here are 3 T cell receptor beta chains from one sample, sequenced in a study of identical twins. TCRdb called the 5' RACE reads again in MiXCR, with one record for every CDR3 protein. The table has about 890,000 distinct CDR3 sequences, 9% to 15% seen once. This sample was shared with a second study, whose subject was yellow fever vaccine responses in identical twins.

Sequenced input: PBMCs. These TCRs come from a woman younger than 35 in good health.

This clonotype was found many times. At one of its ends the junction is not consistent with the germline gene, which may arise from a read error. The chain is built from TRBV7-9 and TRBJ2-1, with D hard to call. From germline, CDR1 is SEHNR and CDR2 FQNEAQ (reference sequence). There are 13 residues in the CDR3. CDR3 amino acids: CASSLVSNNEQFF. In DNA form, the CDR3 reads TGCGCCAGCAGCTTGGTCTCTAACAATGAGCAGTTCTTC.

The chain uses TRBV11-2 and TRBJ1-5; TRBD1 is a possible D gene (5 bases). This CDR3 has 15 residues. V shed 2 bases and J shed 3 bases, with 11 bases lying between them. Germline V CDR1 and CDR2: SGHAT, FQNNGV. The CDR3 here is CASSLSGGTNQPQHF. The CDR3 coding sequence is TGTGCCAGCAGCTTAAGCGGGGGGACCAATCAGCCCCAGCATTTT.

This clonotype occurred a few times. V gene TRBV2 combines with J gene TRBJ2-6; 8 bases align to TRBD1. With 5 bases clipped from V and 0 bases from J, the junction kept 6 bases outside the gene matches. CDR1 is SNHLY, CDR2 FYNNEI, per germline. This CDR3 contains 17 residues. As DNA, the CDR3 is TGTGCCAGCAGTCGTCAGGGGGCCTACTCTGGGGCCAACGTCCTGACTTTC. Amino acids: CASSRQGAYSGANVLTF.